The rows below give T cell receptor beta chains drawn from one sample of a study of blood T cell repertoires in COVID-19. The protocol was immunoSEQ multiplex PCR, while the TCRdb copy is restricted to in-frame clones and leaves out a portion. The table has about 360,000 clones, 70% to 90% seen once. The sequencing sample was made of PBMCs or T cells enriched from blood (not recorded which). The receptors come from a man aged 25 to 40 who had recovered from COVID-19. Both conserved end residues are part of each CDR3.

CDR3: CASSPVGGVSFTDTQYF
V: TRBV7-6
J: TRBJ2-3

CDR3: CATSEAGQSSYNEQFF
V: TRBV24-1
J: TRBJ2-1

CDR3: CASSLEARSGEQYF
V: TRBV7-9
J: TRBJ2-7

CDR3: CASSLQGTSTDTQYF
V: TRBV7-9
J: TRBJ2-3

CDR3: CASSPSGVNTGELFF
V: TRBV4-2
J: TRBJ2-2

CDR3: CASSPLTSGKDTQYF
V: TRBV18
J: TRBJ2-3

CDR3: CASSRFFEGELFF
V: TRBV5-1
J: TRBJ1-4

CDR3: CASSSSTTTGGNQPQHF
V: TRBV7-2
J: TRBJ1-5

CDR3: CASSLWTQGEAFF
V: TRBV5-8
J: TRBJ1-1

CDR3: CASSSYRGEQYF
V: TRBV5-8
J: TRBJ2-7

CDR3: CASSQTGTGAYEQYF
V: TRBV4-1
J: TRBJ2-7

CDR3: CAWTLITNAEGYTF
V: TRBV30
J: TRBJ1-2

CDR3: CAWSVKGGWNQPQHF
V: TRBV30
J: TRBJ1-5

CDR3: CASSVGAPGDREQYF
V: TRBV9
J: TRBJ2-7

CDR3: CSASTGAKNIQYF
V: TRBV20-1
J: TRBJ2-4

CDR3: CASSENGSGGYTF
V: TRBV10-1
J: TRBJ1-2

CDR3: CASSAGGNEQFF
V: TRBV5-6
J: TRBJ2-1

CDR3: CSVDGRDYTDTQYF
V: TRBV29-1
J: TRBJ2-3

CDR3: CASRRTGDGYTF
V: TRBV19
J: TRBJ1-2

CDR3: CASSLGTVEKLFF
V: TRBV12-3/TRBV12-4
J: TRBJ1-4

CDR3: CASSEAERDEAFF
V: TRBV2
J: TRBJ1-1

CDR3: CASSYEGEGAYEQYF
V: TRBV6-2/TRBV6-3
J: TRBJ2-7

CDR3: CAWSVFPGGGYGYTF
V: TRBV30
J: TRBJ1-2

CDR3: CASSTSDRGLGETQYF
V: TRBV19
J: TRBJ2-5

CDR3: CASLRYPGYNEQFF
V: TRBV12-5
J: TRBJ2-1

CDR3: CASSQTAVNTEAFF
V: TRBV3-1/TRBV3-2
J: TRBJ1-1

CDR3: CASSGGQGSPKASYNSPLHF
V: TRBV2
J: TRBJ1-6

CDR3: CASSWSGGTDTQYF
V: TRBV6-6
J: TRBJ2-3

CDR3: CASSLDTRDSNQPQHF
V: TRBV11-2
J: TRBJ1-5

CDR3: CASSVIPSGESGYTF
V: TRBV9
J: TRBJ1-2

CDR3: CASNFGDMNTEAFF
V: TRBV19
J: TRBJ1-1

CDR3: CASSIGQGKQPQHF
V: TRBV5-1
J: TRBJ1-5

CDR3: CASSLRGRELFF
V: TRBV5-1
J: TRBJ2-2

CDR3: CASSPGFNTEAFF
V: TRBV13
J: TRBJ1-1

CDR3: CASSRTSGVHEQYF
V: TRBV18
J: TRBJ2-7

CDR3: CASEGIANIRYF
V: TRBV27
J: TRBJ2-5

CDR3: CASSPSRDRGYTF
V: TRBV18
J: TRBJ1-2

CDR3: CASGDRVDEKLFF
V: TRBV27
J: TRBJ1-4

CDR3: CASSTGTGGIDYGYTF
V: TRBV25-1
J: TRBJ1-2

CDR3: CASSYLQGVTGELFF
V: TRBV6-5
J: TRBJ2-2

CDR3: CASGTPGTYGYTF
V: TRBV6-5
J: TRBJ1-2

CDR3: CASSQDLGTLFEQYF
V: TRBV4-3
J: TRBJ2-7

CDR3: CASTSTLYGYTF
V: TRBV13
J: TRBJ1-2

CDR3: CASSVVGLAGNEQFF
V: TRBV9
J: TRBJ2-1

CDR3: CASTASVSGGRNEQYF
V: TRBV7-9
J: TRBJ2-7

CDR3: CASTRQGGQPQHF
V: TRBV7-2
J: TRBJ1-5

CDR3: CASNQRGPGELFF
V: TRBV19
J: -

CDR3: CASSYHPDGVAGYTF
V: TRBV6-5
J: TRBJ1-2

CDR3: CASSPPHSPYGYTF
V: TRBV18
J: TRBJ1-2

CDR3: CASSPQTGYGVNEQFF
V: TRBV18
J: TRBJ2-1

CDR3: CASSQGRVPPGNTIYF
V: TRBV3-1/TRBV3-2
J: TRBJ1-3

CDR3: CASSASGGTGGELFF
V: TRBV11-3
J: TRBJ2-2

CDR3: CASSPNGRVNTGELFF
V: TRBV18
J: TRBJ2-2

CDR3: CASSDITGGSQPQHF
V: TRBV6-1
J: TRBJ1-5

CDR3: CASSYPVGTANQPQHF
V: TRBV21-1
J: TRBJ1-5

CDR3: CASSRGDQPQHF
V: TRBV3-1/TRBV3-2
J: TRBJ1-5

CDR3: CASSWDRDYNSPLHF
V: TRBV5-1
J: TRBJ1-6